This T cell receptor (beta chain) was documented in a study of blood T cells in healthy people across ages. The study's findings and limits: Estimates based on one million T cells were treated as lower bounds.

Germline V lookup: CDR1 DFQATT, CDR2 SNEGSKA (reference sequence). J lost 4 bases, V lost 2 bases, and 12 bases had no gene match. This CDR3 has 16 residues. As for this clonotype: What it recognizes is unknown.

A second PCR of 7 to 11 cycles used a sample-barcoded 5' primer and a J-beta primer mix. A template-switch adaptor that had 12 random nucleotides put a tag on each cDNA molecule. TCRdb recomputed calls from the 5' RACE reads with MiXCR, one row per CDR3 protein. The data hold roughly 1,300,000 distinct CDR3 sequences, with almost 60% observed a single time. The sample comprised blood. This TCR came from a man younger than 30 in good health. The chain has TRBV20-1 and TRBJ2-7, with 9 nucleotides matching TRBD1. CDR3 nucleotide sequence: TGCAGTGCTAGACCTACTTGGGGACAGGGCCGTTACGAGCAGTACTTC. This translates into CSARPTWGQGRYEQYF.